The 19 T cell receptor beta chains listed next were all sequenced from one sample in a study of T cell responses to AZD1222 COVID-19 vaccine. Clones were read by immunoSEQ multiplex PCR, and TCRdb kept only the in-frame ones, dropping some. Here the sample spans some 190,000 clones, about 93% being singletons. Sample: peripheral blood, taken 28 days after the second AZD1222 dose. These receptor sequences come from an adult who received the AZD1222 COVID-19 vaccine.

The gene calls are TRBV7-9 and TRBJ2-7; maybe TRBD1 (7 bases). Germline lookup yields CDR1 SEHNR and CDR2 FQNEAQ (reference sequence). This CDR3 is 15 amino acids long. V lost 5 bases to trimming and J lost 6 bases, with 20 bases between them. The CDR3 region has the DNA TGTGCCAGCAGCCCCCGTGGAGGGGGCGTCGGCGAGCAGTACTTC. It yields the protein CASSPRGGGVGEQYF.

V gene TRBV7-2 combines with J gene TRBJ1-5; D remains unclear. Trimming shortened V by 0 bases and J by 8 bases, and 11 bases separated the two germline ends. This CDR3 comprises 14 residues. The germline CDR1 and CDR2 sequences are SGHTA and FQGNSA. CDR3 nucleotides: TGTGCCAGCAGCTTAGCCTCGGGGTGGGAGCCCCAGCATTTT. This encodes CASSLASGWEPQHF.

The CDR3 sequence: CASSLERARTEAFF. CDR3 coding DNA: TGCGCCAGCAGCTTGGAGCGGGCCAGGACTGAAGCTTTCTTT. The V and J genes are TRBV5-1 and TRBJ1-1; D is unclear. CDR3 length equals 14 residues. V lost 0 bases to trimming and J lost 5 bases, with 11 bases between them. Germline assignment: CDR1 SGHRS and CDR2 YFSETQ.

This chain connects TRBV5-6 to TRBJ2-7, with D possibly being TRBD2 (5 bases). CDR3 length equals 11 residues. The germline gives CDR1 SGHDT, CDR2 YYEEEE. Deletions cut 3 bases from V and 6 bases from J, with 7 bases between. CDR3 sequence (DNA): TGTGCCAGCAGCTCCGAGGGCGAGCAGTACTTC. It specifies CASSSEGEQYF.

The V call is TRBV9, the J call TRBJ1-2; D may be TRBD1 (5 bases). V lost 4 bases, J lost 0 bases, and 13 bases lay in between. CDR1 SGDLS and CDR2 YYNGEE come from the germline V gene. This CDR3 has 15 residues. CDR3 protein: CASSLNMGANYGYTF. CDR3 in DNA: TGTGCCAGCAGCCTCAACATGGGGGCTAACTATGGCTACACCTTC.

This chain links TRBV28 with TRBJ1-1; D is undetermined. Germline lookup yields CDR1 MDHEN and CDR2 SYDVKM. Trimming left V 7 bases short and J 3 bases short, with 18 bases between. The CDR3 is made up of 15 amino acids. The CDR3 region is CASTRRRGMDTEAFF. The CDR3 DNA sequence: TGTGCCAGCACCCGTCGACGAGGTATGGACACTGAAGCTTTCTTT.

This chain links TRBV4-3 with TRBJ2-7; weak D call: TRBD2 (5 bases). Germline V lookup: CDR1 LGHNA, CDR2 YSLEER. V was pared by 5 bases and J by 0 bases, with 11 bases between. The CDR3 runs to 14 residues. The CDR3 reads CASSFTRDSYEQYF. The CDR3 coding sequence is TGCGCCAGCAGCTTCACCCGGGACTCCTACGAGCAGTACTTC.

This chain links TRBV19 with TRBJ2-7, with a possible D match to TRBD2 (6 bases). CDR3 size: 16 residues. CDR1 LNHDA and CDR2 SQIVND come from the germline V gene (reference sequence). Trimming took off 5 bases at V and 0 bases at J, with 17 bases between the two ends. This CDR3 reads CASSPRGKASSYEQYF. The CDR3 nucleotides read TGTGCCAGTAGTCCCCGGGGGAAGGCCAGCTCCTACGAGCAGTACTTC.

CDR3 residues: CAISEVAGFTDTQYF. Here the CDR3 DNA reads TGTGCCATCAGTGAAGTAGCGGGATTCACAGATACGCAGTATTTT. The chain couples TRBV10-3 to TRBJ2-3, with TRBD2 matching over 8 bases. V shed 3 bases, J shed 2 bases, and the junction held 4 bases outside the gene matches. The CDR3 consists of 15 residues. Germline V gene lookup returns CDR1 ENHRY and CDR2 SYGVKD.

The J gene is TRBJ1-5, the V gene TRBV5-5; D is unclear. Trimming took off 0 bases at V and 6 bases at J, with 13 bases between the two ends. This CDR3 comprises 15 residues. Germline V gene data show CDR1 as SGHKS and CDR2 as YYEKEE (reference sequence). CDR3 nucleotide sequence: TGTGCCAGCAGCTTGGGTGACGACGCTGGTCAGCCCCAGCATTTT. Translated: CASSLGDDAGQPQHF.

This clone appeared a single time. This sequence joins TRBV4-2 and TRBJ2-7, with 9 bases lining up with TRBD2. V lost 0 bases and J lost 5; bases outside the gene matches: 8. The CDR3 extends over 16 amino acids. CDR1 is LGHNA and CDR2 is YNFKEQ in the germline V gene. The CDR3 DNA reads TGTGCCAGCAGCCAAGATCGTAGCGGGGGTCCAGACGAGCAGTACTTC. Protein product: CASSQDRSGGPDEQYF.

The chain combines TRBV3-1 (or the pseudogene TRBV3-2) with TRBJ2-1; 7 positions agree with TRBD1. With 6 bases clipped from V and 0 bases from J, the junction kept 5 bases outside the gene matches. Looked up from germline, CDR1 is LGHDT and CDR2 is YNNKEL (reference sequence). This CDR3 has 15 residues. The CDR3 loop reads CASSSQGSSYNEQFF. The CDR3, as DNA: TGTGCCAGCAGTTCACAGGGGAGCTCCTACAATGAGCAGTTCTTC.

V and J are TRBV7-3 and TRBJ1-1; D possibly corresponds to TRBD1 (5 bases). The V gene's germline CDR1 is SGHTA and CDR2 FQGTGA. The V end was cut by 5 bases, the J end by 1 base, with 14 bases between. The CDR3 sequence is 15 residues long. This CDR3 is CASSPQGGRNTEAFF. In nucleotides, the CDR3 is TGTGCCAGCAGCCCCCAGGGAGGGAGGAACACTGAAGCTTTCTTT.

This clone appeared a single time. The CDR3 spells CASSLGDSVSQYF. The DNA of the CDR3 is TGTGCCAGCAGCCTAGGCGACAGTGTTTCGCAGTATTTT. The chain carries TRBV7-9 and TRBJ2-3, with a tentative D call TRBD1 (5 bases). CDR3 length: 13 residues. Trimming stripped 5 bases from V and 10 bases from J, with 16 bases between. CDR1 is SEHNR, CDR2 FQNEAQ, per germline (reference sequence).

V gene TRBV18 combines with J gene TRBJ2-2, with D tentatively TRBD1 (5 bases). Trimming removed 3 bases from V and 5 bases from J, with 28 bases in between. The CDR3 contains 20 residues. CDR1 and CDR2 (germline): KGHSH, LQKENI. CDR3 protein: CASSPLIDETATVNTGELFF. In nucleotides, the CDR3 is TGTGCCAGCTCACCTCTAATTGATGAGACAGCCACGGTGAATACCGGGGAGCTGTTTTTT.

V gene TRBV6-1 combines with J gene TRBJ1-6, with a tentative D call TRBD1 (6 bases). Germline V gene lookup returns CDR1 MNHNS and CDR2 SASEGT. This CDR3 region has 18 residues. Trimming cost V 0 bases and J 13 bases, with 25 bases left between them. The CDR3 spells CASSEARPPPGQPRPLHF. The CDR3 DNA reads TGTGCCAGCAGTGAAGCGCGGCCCCCTCCGGGACAACCAAGGCCCCTCCACTTT.

V gene TRBV6-6 combines with J gene TRBJ2-1, with D tentatively TRBD2 (6 bases). The V end was cut by 7 bases, the J end by 12 bases, with 13 bases between. Germline CDR1 is MNHNY and CDR2 is SVGAGI (reference sequence). The CDR3 loop spans 11 amino acids. The CDR3 nucleotides are TGTGCCAGCACCGTAATGGGACTGCAGTTCTTC. It codes for CASTVMGLQFF.

V usage is TRBV6-6 and J usage is TRBJ1-3; TRBD1 aligns across 8 bases. Per the germline V gene, CDR1 is MNHNY and CDR2 is SVGAGI (reference sequence). The V gene end was trimmed by 6 bases and the J gene end by 3 bases; junction bases not matched to a gene: 7. There are 15 residues in the CDR3. The CDR3, as DNA: TGTGCCAGCAGCCTCCAGGGGGCGGGTGGAAACACCATATATTTT. Protein: CASSLQGAGGNTIYF.

The chain has TRBV6-5 and TRBJ2-7; tentatively, D is TRBD1 (6 bases). CDR1 and CDR2 from the germline V gene are MNHEY and SVGAGI. This CDR3 region has 15 residues. The V end was cut by 0 bases, the J end by 3 bases, with 12 bases between. Written as DNA, the CDR3 is TGTGCCAGCAGTTACTCGGCAGGGGAGATCTACGAGCAGTACTTC. Translation gives CASSYSAGEIYEQYF.